This T cell receptor beta chain was captured in a study of blood T cell repertoires in COVID-19. This table comes from immunoSEQ multiplex PCR, and its TCRdb copy is limited to in-frame clones, with some not included. The repertoire holds 25,000 to 35,000 clones, with 89% as singletons. CDR1 LNHDA and CDR2 SQIVND come from the germline V gene (reference sequence). The J segment lost 4 bases and the V segment lost 2 bases, leaving 6 bases of the junction unmatched. The CDR3 is 15 amino acids. This chain connects TRBV19 to TRBJ1-2; 8 nucleotides match TRBD1. The sequencing sample was made of peripheral blood. The receptor's source is a human donor with acute or convalescent COVID-19. The donor label of this sample is uncertain. The CDR3 DNA reads as TGTGCCAGTAGTATATTGGGGACAGGCTTCTATGGCTACACCTTC. Protein product: CASSILGTGFYGYTF.